A single sample gave rise to the 16 T cell receptor beta chains below, sequenced in a study of glioma-infiltrating T cells. Amplification of TCR alpha and beta CDR3 regions from RNA used iRepertoire nested multiplex PCR. TCRdb passed the multiplex PCR reads through MiXCR, listing each CDR3 protein once. The table records about 89,000 distinct CDR3 sequences, about 25% of them present only once. Sequencing used glioma tissue, nonneoplastic brain tissue, or PBMCs (not recorded which). The source of these receptors is a human donor with low-grade glioma or glioblastoma, undergoing nonglioma brain surgery, or in good health (not recorded which).

This clonotype was recorded many times. The rearrangement joins TRBV6-1 to TRBJ2-5, with D unresolved. This CDR3 has 12 residues. Germline V gene data show CDR1 as MNHNS and CDR2 as SASEGT. Trimming left V 6 bases short and J 4 bases short, with 9 bases between. CDR3 amino acids: CASSLIGETQYF. CDR3 in DNA: TGTGCCAGCAGCCTAATAGGAGAGACCCAGTACTTC.

To note about this clonotype: The junction shows a germline mismatch at one end, possibly a read error. The J gene is TRBJ2-5, the V gene TRBV5-1; 9 bases align to TRBD2. There are 15 residues in the CDR3. Germline CDR1 SGHRS, CDR2 YFSETQ. In DNA, the CDR3 is TGCGCCAGCAGCATCTTACTAGCGGGTCAAGAGTCCCAGTACTTC. It is translated as CASSILLAGQESQYF.

V is TRBV5-1 and J is TRBJ2-5; perhaps TRBD2 as D (7 bases). V was trimmed by 2 bases and J by 1 base, leaving 18 bases between them. CDR1 and CDR2 from the germline V gene are SGHRS and YFSETQ. The CDR3 is made up of 17 amino acids. The CDR3 spells CASSFGGRSALQETQYF. The DNA of the CDR3 is TGCGCCAGCAGCTTCGGGGGGCGCTCAGCGCTCCAAGAGACCCAGTACTTC.

Only a few counts were recorded for this clonotype. This chain links TRBV11-2 with TRBJ1-4, with no clear D. Trimming removed 7 bases at V and 4 bases at J, with 10 bases between. This CDR3 region has 13 residues. Germline V gene data show CDR1 as SGHAT and CDR2 as FQNNGV. The CDR3: CASTPGLNEKLFF. The CDR3 DNA reads TGTGCCAGCACCCCCGGGCTTAATGAAAAACTGTTTTTT.

This chain uses TRBV29-1 with TRBJ2-1; maybe TRBD1 (6 bases). Per germline, CDR1 SQVTM and CDR2 ANQGSEA. CDR3 size: 14 residues. The ends were cut back, 8 bases at V and 0 bases at J, with 14 bases in the middle. CDR3 in DNA: TGCAGCCCTATGAGGGACACCTCCTACAATGAGCAGTTCTTC. Its translation is CSPMRDTSYNEQFF.

In this sample, this clonotype turned up a few times. This rearrangement joins TRBV29-1 to TRBJ1-2, with 9 bases aligning to TRBD1. The germline V gene encodes CDR1 SQVTM and CDR2 ANQGSEA. The CDR3 is made up of 13 amino acids. Trimming removed 3 bases from V and 9 bases from J; junction bases left unmatched: 8. The CDR3 reads CSVEGQGIRRYTF. The CDR3, as DNA: TGCAGCGTTGAGGGACAGGGTATAAGGCGCTACACCTTC.

Ten or more counts support this clonotype. The chain links TRBV7-8 to TRBJ1-2; D gene ambiguous. Germline CDR1 SGHVS, CDR2 FQNEAQ. The CDR3 runs to 14 residues. Trimming pared 4 bases from V and 5 bases from J, leaving 14 bases between. CDR3: CASSSRTTIYGYTF. Written as DNA, the CDR3 is TGTGCCAGCAGCTCCAGAACTACAATTTATGGCTACACCTTC.

The rearrangement links TRBV29-1 to TRBJ2-7; 10 nucleotides line up with TRBD2. Per the germline V gene, CDR1 is SQVTM and CDR2 is ANQGSEA. Losses at the gene ends were 5 bases for V and 3 bases for J; bases not matched to a gene: 7. The CDR3 length is 14 residues. The CDR3: CSVREAGGSYEQYF. The DNA for the CDR3 is TGCAGCGTTCGCGAAGCGGGGGGGAGCTACGAGCAGTACTTC.

This clonotype was recorded at least ten times. The chain combines TRBV2 with TRBJ1-1; no definite D call. CDR1 and CDR2 from the germline V gene are SNHLY and FYNNEI. The CDR3 consists of 13 residues. Trimming removed 2 bases from V and 5 bases from J, with 9 bases in between. Here the CDR3 DNA reads TGTGCCAGCAGTGAATTTAAGGTTACTGAAGCTTTCTTT. Encoded protein: CASSEFKVTEAFF. Supplemented by reference TRBV2 and TRBJ1-1, the full variable domain reads EPEVTQTPSHQVTQMGQEVILRCVPISNHLYFYWYRQILGQKVEFLVSFYNNEISEKSEIFDDQFSVERPDGSNFTLKIRSTKLEDSAMYFCASSEFKVTEAFFGQGTRLTVV.

This clonotype was observed many times. This chain links TRBV15 with TRBJ2-2; perhaps TRBD2 as D (6 bases). Per germline, CDR1 LNHNV and CDR2 YYDKDF (reference sequence). This CDR3 is built from 14 residues. The germline V and J ends were trimmed by 0 bases and 5 bases, with 7 bases remaining between them. The CDR3 nucleotides read TGTGCCACCAGCAGAGATGGGAGGACCGGGGAGCTGTTTTTT. Amino acids: CATSRDGRTGELFF.

This clonotype has at least ten counts. The chain uses TRBV28 and TRBJ1-1, with D possibly matching TRBD1 (5 bases). This CDR3 has 15 residues. The germline V and J ends were trimmed by 4 bases and 0 bases, with 12 bases remaining between them. From germline, CDR1 is MDHEN and CDR2 SYDVKM. The CDR3 loop reads CASSWGRALNTEAFF. Written as DNA, the CDR3 is TGTGCCAGCAGTTGGGGCAGGGCCCTGAACACTGAAGCTTTCTTT. Full variable domain (rest looked up from reference TRBV28 and TRBJ1-1): DVKVTQSSRYLVKRTGEKVFLECVQDMDHENMFWYRQDPGLGLRLIYFSYDVKMKEKGDIPEGYSVSREKKERFSLILESASTNQTSMYLCASSWGRALNTEAFFGQGTRLTVV.

This clonotype was observed at least ten times. The J gene is TRBJ1-3, the V gene TRBV6-5; D unresolved. Germline CDR1 reads MNHEY; CDR2 reads SVGAGI. V lost 2 bases to trimming and J lost 4 bases, with 9 bases between them. This CDR3 contains 14 residues. Here the CDR3 DNA reads TGTGCCAGCAGTTACGGAGCGGGAGGAAACACCATATATTTT. This sequence encodes CASSYGAGGNTIYF.

This clonotype occurred many times. The chain recombines TRBV7-9 with TRBJ1-5; 9 nucleotides align to TRBD1. The CDR3 covers 15 residues. J was trimmed by 3 bases and V by 6 bases; bases with no gene match: 6. CDR1 and CDR2 (germline): SEHNR, FQNEAQ (reference sequence). This chain's CDR3 is CASSSDRGSNQPQHF. CDR3 DNA: TGTGCCAGCAGTAGTGACAGGGGGTCCAATCAGCCCCAGCATTTT.

This clonotype was counted many times. This chain connects TRBV20-1 to TRBJ1-4; the D gene is possibly TRBD1 (5 bases). The CDR3 contains 16 residues. The V and J ends lost 0 bases and 6 bases respectively, with 17 bases between them. Germline V gene lookup returns CDR1 DFQATT and CDR2 SNEGSKA (reference sequence). In DNA form, the CDR3 reads TGCAGTGCTAGAGATTCGGTCCGGGGCATACATGAAAAACTGTTTTTT. Translation gives CSARDSVRGIHEKLFF.

The V call is TRBV12-3 or TRBV12-4, the J call TRBJ2-2, with TRBD1 identical over 10 bases. The trim removed 6 bases at V and 5 bases at J, leaving 6 bases unmatched. CDR3 length: 15 residues. This chain's CDR3 is CASRPPGQGTGELFF. The DNA for the CDR3 is TGTGCCAGCAGGCCCCCGGGACAGGGGACCGGGGAGCTGTTTTTT.

Regarding this clonotype: Mismatch with germline at one junction end may stem from a read error. This rearrangement joins TRBV19 to TRBJ2-1, with D perhaps TRBD1 or TRBD2 (6 bases each). This CDR3 comprises 14 residues. Germline loops: CDR1 LNHDA, CDR2 SQIVND (reference sequence). The CDR3: CASSWGAGRNGQFF. As DNA, the CDR3 is TGTGCCAGTTCCTGGGGGGCGGGACGAAATGGGCAGTTCTTC.